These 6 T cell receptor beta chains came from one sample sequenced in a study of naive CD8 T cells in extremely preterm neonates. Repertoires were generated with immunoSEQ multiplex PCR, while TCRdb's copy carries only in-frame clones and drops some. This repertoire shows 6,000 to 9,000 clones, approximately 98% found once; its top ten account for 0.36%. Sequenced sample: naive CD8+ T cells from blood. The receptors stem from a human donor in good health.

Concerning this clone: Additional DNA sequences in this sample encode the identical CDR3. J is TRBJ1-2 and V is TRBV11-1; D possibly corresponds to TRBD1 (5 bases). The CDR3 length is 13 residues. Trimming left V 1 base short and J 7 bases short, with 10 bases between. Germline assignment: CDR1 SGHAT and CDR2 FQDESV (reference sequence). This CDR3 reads CASSLVQGGGYTF. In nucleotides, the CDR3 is TGTGCCAGCAGCTTAGTCCAGGGCGGTGGCTACACCTTC.

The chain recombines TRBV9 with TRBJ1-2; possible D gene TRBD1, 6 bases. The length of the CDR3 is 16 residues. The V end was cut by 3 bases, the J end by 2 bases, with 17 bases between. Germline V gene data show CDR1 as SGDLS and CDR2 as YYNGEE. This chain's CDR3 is CASSGVEQGMNYGYTF. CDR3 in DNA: TGTGCCAGCAGCGGGGTGGAACAGGGAATGAACTATGGCTACACCTTC.

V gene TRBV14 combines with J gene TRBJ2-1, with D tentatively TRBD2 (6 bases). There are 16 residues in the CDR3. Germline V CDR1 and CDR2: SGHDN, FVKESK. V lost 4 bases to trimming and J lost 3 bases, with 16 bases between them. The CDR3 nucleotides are TGTGCCAGCAGCCCCTCGGGACTTAGGATCTACAATGAGCAGTTCTTC. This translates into CASSPSGLRIYNEQFF.

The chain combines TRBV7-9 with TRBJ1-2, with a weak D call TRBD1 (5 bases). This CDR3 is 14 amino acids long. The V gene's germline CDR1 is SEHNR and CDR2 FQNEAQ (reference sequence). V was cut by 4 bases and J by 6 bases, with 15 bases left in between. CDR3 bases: TGTGCCAGCAGCTATGGGACTCCTGTGGATGGCTACACCTTC. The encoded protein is CASSYGTPVDGYTF.

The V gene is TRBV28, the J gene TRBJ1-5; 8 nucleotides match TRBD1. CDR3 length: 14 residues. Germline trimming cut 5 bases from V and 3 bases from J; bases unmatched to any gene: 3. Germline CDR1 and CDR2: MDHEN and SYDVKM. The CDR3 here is CASSQTGDNQPQHF. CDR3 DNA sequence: TGTGCCAGCAGTCAGACAGGGGACAATCAGCCCCAGCATTTT.

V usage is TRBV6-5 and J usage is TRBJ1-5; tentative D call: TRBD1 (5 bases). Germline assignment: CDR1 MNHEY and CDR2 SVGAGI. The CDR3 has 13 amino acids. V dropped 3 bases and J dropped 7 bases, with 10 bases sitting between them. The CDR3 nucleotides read TGTGCCAGCAGTTATGGGGCGGAGCAGCCCCAGCATTTT. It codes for CASSYGAEQPQHF.